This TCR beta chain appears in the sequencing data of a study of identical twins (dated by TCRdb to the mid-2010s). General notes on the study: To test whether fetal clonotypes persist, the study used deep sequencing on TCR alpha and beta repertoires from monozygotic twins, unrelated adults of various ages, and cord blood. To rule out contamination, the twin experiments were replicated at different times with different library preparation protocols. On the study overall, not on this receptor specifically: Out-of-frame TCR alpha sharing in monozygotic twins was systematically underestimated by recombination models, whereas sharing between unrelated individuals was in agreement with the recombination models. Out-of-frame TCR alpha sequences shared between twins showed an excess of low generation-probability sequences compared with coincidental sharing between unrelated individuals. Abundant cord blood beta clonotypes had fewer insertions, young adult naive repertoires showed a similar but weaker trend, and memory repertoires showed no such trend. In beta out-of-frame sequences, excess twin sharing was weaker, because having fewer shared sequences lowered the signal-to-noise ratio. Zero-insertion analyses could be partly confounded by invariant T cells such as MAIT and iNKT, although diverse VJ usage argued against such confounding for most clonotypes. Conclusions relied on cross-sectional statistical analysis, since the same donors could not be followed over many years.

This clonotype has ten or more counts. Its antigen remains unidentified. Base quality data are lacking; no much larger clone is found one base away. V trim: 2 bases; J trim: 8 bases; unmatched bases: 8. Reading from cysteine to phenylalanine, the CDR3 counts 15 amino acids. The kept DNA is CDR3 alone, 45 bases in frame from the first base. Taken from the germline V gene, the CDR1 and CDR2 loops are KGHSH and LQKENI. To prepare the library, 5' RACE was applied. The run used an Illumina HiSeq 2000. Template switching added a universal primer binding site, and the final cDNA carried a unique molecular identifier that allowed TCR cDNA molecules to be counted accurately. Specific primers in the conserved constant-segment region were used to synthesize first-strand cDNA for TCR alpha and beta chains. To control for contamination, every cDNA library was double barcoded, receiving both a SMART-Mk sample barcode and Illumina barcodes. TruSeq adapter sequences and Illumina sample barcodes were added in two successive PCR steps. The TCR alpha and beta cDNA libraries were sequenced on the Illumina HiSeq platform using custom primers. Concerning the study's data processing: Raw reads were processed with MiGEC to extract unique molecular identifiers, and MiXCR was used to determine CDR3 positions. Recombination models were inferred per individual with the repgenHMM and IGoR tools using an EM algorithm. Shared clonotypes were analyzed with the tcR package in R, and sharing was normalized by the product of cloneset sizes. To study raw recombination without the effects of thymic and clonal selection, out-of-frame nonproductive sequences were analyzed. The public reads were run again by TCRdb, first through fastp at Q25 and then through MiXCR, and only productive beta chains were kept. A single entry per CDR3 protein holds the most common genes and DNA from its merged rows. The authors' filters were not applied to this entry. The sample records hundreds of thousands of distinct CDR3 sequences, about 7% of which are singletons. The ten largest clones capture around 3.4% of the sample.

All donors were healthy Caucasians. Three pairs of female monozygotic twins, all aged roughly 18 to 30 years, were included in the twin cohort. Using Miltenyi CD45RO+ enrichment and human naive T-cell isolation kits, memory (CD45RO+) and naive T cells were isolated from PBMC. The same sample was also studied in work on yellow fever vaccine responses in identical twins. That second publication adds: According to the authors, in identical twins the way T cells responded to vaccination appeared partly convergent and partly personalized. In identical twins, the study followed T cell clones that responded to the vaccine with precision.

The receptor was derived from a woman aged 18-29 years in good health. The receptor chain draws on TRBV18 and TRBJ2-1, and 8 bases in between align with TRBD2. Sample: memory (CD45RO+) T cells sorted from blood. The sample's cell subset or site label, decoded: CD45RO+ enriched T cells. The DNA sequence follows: TGTGCCAGCTCACCAGTGACGGGGGGGCCCCATGAGCAGTTCTTC. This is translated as CASSPVTGGPHEQFF.